A single sample gave rise to the 2 T cell receptor beta chains below, sequenced in a study of prognosis after radiotherapy for stage I lung cancer. Genomic DNA served as the source from which two-round multiplex PCR generated TCR beta CDR3 amplicons. Primers were specific to each TRBV and TRBJ gene in first-round PCR. TCRdb used MiXCR to reprocess the multiplex PCR reads, holding one entry per CDR3 protein. Altogether 10,000 or so distinct CDR3 sequences are present, roughly 51% being singletons, with the ten largest covering 5.5% to 8.5%. Sequencing used PBMCs, obtained before or after stereotactic body radiation therapy (not recorded which). These receptors were taken from a donor over 45 with non-small cell lung cancer.

With regard to this clonotype: A read error may be the cause here, since a much bigger clone is one base away. The genes are TRBV20-1 and TRBJ2-5; D is unclear. Germline V CDR1 and CDR2: DFQATT, SNEGSKA (reference sequence). The CDR3 consists of 12 residues. V dropped 3 bases and J dropped 9 bases, with 14 bases sitting between them. In nucleotides, the CDR3 is TGCAGTGCTAGTTATACCAAGAAGGCCCAGTACTTC. It encodes CSASYTKKAQYF.

This rearrangement joins TRBV6-1 to TRBJ2-3, with D uncertain. The germline V gene has CDR1 MNHNS and CDR2 SASEGT. The CDR3 is 17 amino acids. V gave up 6 bases and J gave up 4 bases, with 23 bases separating them. The CDR3 nucleotides read TGTGCCAGCAGCCATCGGTGGTGGAGAATTAGGTCAGATACGCAGTATTTT. Translating it yields CASSHRWWRIRSDTQYF.